These 29 T cell receptor beta chains originate from one sample sequenced in a study of blood T cell repertoires in COVID-19. Clones were read by immunoSEQ multiplex PCR, and TCRdb kept only the in-frame ones, dropping some. Altogether about 200,000 clones are present, 88% being singletons, with the ten largest covering around 6%. The sequenced sample was peripheral blood. These receptors all come from a middle-aged man with active or convalescent COVID-19.

V gene TRBV7-9 combines with J gene TRBJ1-1; no definite D call. Germline assignment: CDR1 SEHNR and CDR2 FQNEAQ (reference sequence). The CDR3 length is 17 residues. V lost 5 bases to trimming and J lost 3 bases, with 22 bases between them. The CDR3 loop is CASSRTPLRGIDTEAFF. As DNA, the CDR3 is TGTGCCAGCAGCCGAACCCCGTTGAGAGGGATTGACACTGAAGCTTTCTTT. The variable domain in full, with the rest retrieved from reference TRBV7-9 and TRBJ1-1, is DTGVSQNPRHKITKRGQNVTFRCDPISEHNRLYWYRQTLGQGPEFLTYFQNEAQLEKSRLLSDRFSAERPKGSFSTLEIQRTEQGDSAMYLCASSRTPLRGIDTEAFFGQGTRLTVV.

The chain carries TRBV5-5 and TRBJ2-7, with TRBD2 matching 8 bases. Germline V gives CDR1 SGHKS, CDR2 YYEKEE (reference sequence). The length of the CDR3 is 14 residues. With V trimmed by 4 bases and J by 0 bases, 3 bases remained unmatched. The CDR3, as DNA: TGTGCCAGCAGCCAAGGACTAGCCTCCTACGAGCAGTACTTC. Translated, it gives CASSQGLASYEQYF. The full variable domain, in which reference TRBV5-5 and TRBJ2-7 provide the parts outside the CDR3, is DAGVTQSPTHLIKTRGQQVTLRCSPISGHKSVSWYQQVLGQGPQFIFQYYEKEERGRGNFPDRFSARQFPNYSSELNVNALLLGDSALYLCASSQGLASYEQYFGPGTRLTVT.

This rearrangement joins TRBV6-2 or TRBV6-3 to TRBJ1-4; TRBD1 matches at 7 bases. The CDR3 runs to 12 residues. Trimming took 4 bases from V and 11 from J; bases not matched to a gene: 4. Per germline, CDR1 MNHEY and CDR2 SVGEGT. Written as DNA, the CDR3 is TGTGCCAGCAGTTTTGACAGGGAGAAACTGTTTTTT. Its translation: CASSFDREKLFF.

The chain is built from TRBV6-6 and TRBJ1-3, with TRBD1 as a possible D gene (5 bases). Germline V gene data show CDR1 as MNHNY and CDR2 as SVGAGI (reference sequence). Trimming shortened V by 0 bases and J by 1 base, and 10 bases separated the two germline ends. CDR3 length: 16 amino acids. The CDR3 nucleotides read TGTGCCAGCAGTTACTCGCAGGGAGGATCTGGAAACACCATATATTTT. This sequence encodes CASSYSQGGSGNTIYF.

The chain couples TRBV9 to TRBJ1-4; 8 nucleotides align to TRBD1. The CDR3 spans 14 residues. The V gene's germline CDR1 is SGDLS and CDR2 YYNGEE. V trimming: 3 bases; J trimming: 7 bases; junction bases outside the gene matches: 5. CDR3 sequence: CASSAQGGGEKLFF. For the CDR3, the DNA is TGTGCCAGCAGCGCACAGGGGGGAGGTGAAAAACTGTTTTTT. The whole variable domain, remainder taken from reference TRBV9 and TRBJ1-4, is DSGVTQTPKHLITATGQRVTLRCSPRSGDLSVYWYQQSLDQGLQFLIQYYNGEERAKGNILERFSAQQFPDLHSELNLSSLELGDSALYFCASSAQGGGEKLFFGSGTQLSVL.

The J gene is TRBJ1-5, the V gene TRBV7-2; the match to TRBD1 covers 9 bases. The length of the CDR3 is 19 residues. Germline V gives CDR1 SGHTA, CDR2 FQGNSA. The V and J ends lost 3 bases and 1 base, in that order; junction bases with no gene match: 13. The DNA of the CDR3 is TGTGCCAGCAGCTTGTCCGGGACAGGGATGCATCGGAGCAATCAGCCCCAGCATTTT. Translating it yields CASSLSGTGMHRSNQPQHF.

As concerns this clone: Other DNA sequences in the same sample also yield this CDR3. The chain has TRBV4-1 and TRBJ2-7; TRBD2 might be the D (5 bases). Looked up from germline, CDR1 is MGHRA and CDR2 is YSYEKL. V was shortened by 6 bases and J by 6 bases, with 15 bases between the two germline ends. The CDR3 is made up of 13 amino acids. In DNA, the CDR3 is TGCGCCAGCAGTCCTGGAGTTGAGGGCGAGCAGTACTTC. This gives the protein CASSPGVEGEQYF.

V is TRBV7-8 and J is TRBJ1-3, with 7 bases fitting TRBD1. J was trimmed by 4 bases and V by 3 bases; bases with no gene match: 9. The CDR3 extends over 16 amino acids. Germline V lookup: CDR1 SGHVS, CDR2 FQNEAQ. In DNA form, the CDR3 reads TGTGCCAGCAGCTTCTACGGACAGGCGGAGGGAAACACCATATATTTT. Its protein product is CASSFYGQAEGNTIYF. The whole variable domain, remainder taken from reference TRBV7-8 and TRBJ1-3, is GAGVSQSPRYKVAKRGQDVALRCDPISGHVSLFWYQQALGQGPEFLTYFQNEAQLDKSGLPSDRFFAERPEGSVSTLKIQRTQQEDSAVYLCASSFYGQAEGNTIYFGEGSWLTVV.

The V gene is TRBV4-2, the J gene TRBJ2-6; the match to TRBD1 covers 9 bases. The V gene end was trimmed by 1 base and the J gene end by 2 bases; junction bases not matched to a gene: 12. CDR3 length: 20 amino acids. Germline values: CDR1 LGHNA, CDR2 YNFKEQ. The chain's CDR3 is CASSQAPRDRVIPGANVLTF. The CDR3, as DNA: TGTGCCAGCAGCCAAGCCCCTCGGGACAGGGTAATCCCTGGGGCCAACGTCCTGACTTTC.

This clone was seen only once. The chain has TRBV7-9 and TRBJ2-1; tentative D call: TRBD1 (6 bases). V shed 0 bases and J shed 9 bases, with 15 bases lying between them. Germline assignment: CDR1 SEHNR and CDR2 FQNEAQ (reference sequence). The CDR3 contains 15 residues. The CDR3, as DNA: TGTGCCAGCAGCTTAGCGTCAGGGGTGGTTGCTGAGCAGTTCTTC. The encoded protein is CASSLASGVVAEQFF.

This chain links TRBV25-1 with TRBJ1-1; the D is unclear. Germline assignment: CDR1 MGHDK and CDR2 SYGVNS. The CDR3 is 14 amino acids. The germline V and J ends were trimmed by 1 base and 2 bases, with 8 bases remaining between them. The CDR3 DNA reads TGTGCCAGCAGTGAATCGAGGACTAACACTGAAGCTTTCTTT. Protein product: CASSESRTNTEAFF.

The chain has TRBV28 and TRBJ2-7, with D maybe TRBD1 (5 bases). The germline V gene encodes CDR1 MDHEN and CDR2 SYDVKM. V lost 3 bases to trimming and J lost 5 bases, with 11 bases between them. This CDR3 region has 13 residues. In nucleotides, the CDR3 is TGTGCCAGCAGTTTCAGGGTGTCCAACGAGCAGTACTTC. Amino acids: CASSFRVSNEQYF.

This sequence joins TRBV2 and TRBJ2-7; 8 nucleotides align to TRBD1. The J segment lost 3 bases and the V segment lost 4 bases, leaving 8 bases of the junction unmatched. This CDR3 contains 15 residues. Germline V lookup: CDR1 SNHLY, CDR2 FYNNEI. The CDR3 reads CASSARGQVLYEQYF. The CDR3 DNA follows: TGTGCCAGCAGTGCCAGGGGGCAAGTCCTCTACGAGCAGTACTTC. Full variable domain (rest looked up from reference TRBV2 and TRBJ2-7): EPEVTQTPSHQVTQMGQEVILRCVPISNHLYFYWYRQILGQKVEFLVSFYNNEISEKSEIFDDQFSVERPDGSNFTLKIRSTKLEDSAMYFCASSARGQVLYEQYFGPGTRLTVT.

V usage is TRBV19 and J usage is TRBJ1-6; D gene unclear. This CDR3 has 14 amino acids. V gave up 5 bases and J gave up 0 bases, with 5 bases separating them. Germline-derived CDR1 and CDR2 are LNHDA and SQIVND (reference sequence). CDR3 coding DNA: TGTGCCAGTAGTTCGGGCTCCTATAATTCACCCCTCCACTTT. This translates into CASSSGSYNSPLHF.

The rearrangement joins TRBV27 to TRBJ2-1, with 8 bases that match TRBD2. The CDR3 runs to 15 residues. Germline lookup yields CDR1 MNHEY and CDR2 SMNVEV (reference sequence). With V trimmed by 0 bases and J by 4 bases, 2 bases remained unmatched. The CDR3 region is CASSLSASGYNEQFF. The CDR3, as DNA: TGTGCCAGCAGTTTATCGGCTAGCGGGTACAATGAGCAGTTCTTC.

The J gene is TRBJ2-3, the V gene TRBV2; TRBD1 agrees at 10 bases. This CDR3 region has 14 residues. J lost 3 bases, V lost 7 bases, and 4 bases had no gene match. Germline CDR1 SNHLY, CDR2 FYNNEI. The CDR3 sequence: CASNRQGATDTQYF. As DNA, the CDR3 is TGTGCCAGCAACAGACAGGGGGCTACAGATACGCAGTATTTT.

This sequence joins TRBV6-5 and TRBJ1-1; TRBD1 aligns across 8 bases. Unmatched junction bases numbered 13, after V lost 10 bases and J lost 3 bases. The CDR3 loop spans 15 amino acids. Germline assignment: CDR1 MNHEY and CDR2 SVGAGI. The CDR3 is CATSVIGQGDTEAFF. The CDR3 DNA follows: TGTGCCACCTCGGTCATAGGACAGGGTGACACTGAAGCTTTCTTT.

V usage is TRBV19 and J usage is TRBJ2-7; a weak D match, TRBD1 (7 bases). Germline CDR1 LNHDA, CDR2 SQIVND (reference sequence). The V and J ends lost 3 bases and 7 bases respectively, with 16 bases between them. The CDR3 is 14 amino acids. CDR3 in amino acids: CASSIAGGRVEQYF. The CDR3 bases are TGTGCCAGTAGTATTGCAGGGGGGCGCGTAGAGCAGTACTTC. Full variable domain (rest looked up from reference TRBV19 and TRBJ2-7): DGGITQSPKYLFRKEGQNVTLSCEQNLNHDAMYWYRQDPGQGLRLIYYSQIVNDFQKGDIAEGYSVSREKKESFPLTVTSAQKNPTAFYLCASSIAGGRVEQYFGPGTRLTVT.

The rearrangement joins TRBV7-9 to TRBJ1-1; D not certain. V dropped 2 bases and J dropped 6 bases, with 4 bases sitting between them. Looked up from germline, CDR1 is SEHNR and CDR2 is FQNEAQ (reference sequence). The CDR3 runs 11 residues. CDR3 loop: CASSLTAEAFF. CDR3 in DNA: TGTGCCAGCAGCTTAACGGCTGAAGCTTTCTTT.

The chain has TRBV19 and TRBJ2-1, with D maybe TRBD2 (5 bases). This CDR3 is built from 13 residues. Germline lookup yields CDR1 LNHDA and CDR2 SQIVND (reference sequence). The germline V and J ends were trimmed by 4 bases and 6 bases, with 10 bases remaining between them. CDR3 amino acids: CASSNRGSNEQFF. In DNA, the CDR3 is TGTGCCAGTAGTAATCGGGGTTCCAATGAGCAGTTCTTC.

V usage is TRBV4-3 and J usage is TRBJ1-2; 8 positions match TRBD1. CDR1 and CDR2 from the germline V gene are LGHNA and YSLEER. The CDR3 loop spans 17 amino acids. J lost 2 bases, V lost 4 bases, and 12 bases had no gene match. The CDR3 region has the DNA TGCGCCAGCAGCCGAGAACCTGCCGGACAGGGAAACTATGGCTACACCTTC. Its translation: CASSREPAGQGNYGYTF.

This chain links TRBV30 with TRBJ1-5; TRBD1 aligns across 8 bases. Germline V gene data show CDR1 as GTSNPN and CDR2 as SVGIG (reference sequence). The V gene end was trimmed by 5 bases and the J gene end by 1 base; junction bases not matched to a gene: 4. This CDR3 has 14 amino acids. Written as DNA, the CDR3 is TGTGCCTGGGAAACAGGGGGAAGCAATCAGCCCCAGCATTTT. Translated, it gives CAWETGGSNQPQHF.

This clone was detected only a few times. This chain joins TRBV7-2 and TRBJ2-1; 9 bases match TRBD2. With 1 base clipped from V and 6 bases from J, the junction kept 10 bases outside the gene matches. The CDR3 sequence is 17 residues long. Germline CDR1 reads SGHTA; CDR2 reads FQGNSA. CDR3 loop: CASSLVGSGSVFNEQFF. As DNA, the CDR3 is TGTGCCAGCAGCTTAGTTGGTAGCGGGAGTGTTTTCAATGAGCAGTTCTTC.

The chain uses TRBV21-1 and TRBJ1-2; the table calls TRBD1, which could not be checked here. TRBV21-1 is recorded as a pseudogene. CDR3 length equals 13 residues. The CDR3 protein is CASSKADIHGYTF. CDR3 bases: TGTGCCAGCAGCAAAGCCGACATCCATGGCTACACCTTC.

This chain links TRBV13 with TRBJ1-1, with 9 bases aligning to TRBD1. The J segment lost 1 base and the V segment lost 1 base, leaving 7 bases of the junction unmatched. The CDR3 covers 17 residues. Germline loops: CDR1 PRHDT, CDR2 FYEKMQ (reference sequence). The CDR3 coding sequence is TGTGCCAGCAGCTTAGTTACAGGGGGCTTGGGGAACACTGAAGCTTTCTTT. Amino acid sequence: CASSLVTGGLGNTEAFF.

The chain uses TRBV5-1 and TRBJ2-6; 9 bases are a match to TRBD1. CDR1 is SGHRS, CDR2 YFSETQ, per germline. The length of the CDR3 is 19 residues. V trimming: 0 bases; J trimming: 1 base; junction bases outside the gene matches: 8. CDR3 residues: CASSLAAGQGMSGANVLTF. The CDR3 nucleotides read TGCGCCAGCAGCTTGGCCGCGGGACAGGGCATGTCTGGGGCCAACGTCCTGACTTTC.

The rearrangement joins TRBV5-1 to TRBJ1-2, with 8 bases identical to TRBD1. The length of the CDR3 is 14 residues. The junction had 4 bases not matched to a gene; V was cut back by 0 bases and J by 6 bases. Germline V gene data show CDR1 as SGHRS and CDR2 as YFSETQ. CDR3 amino acids: CASSLVDRVDGYTF. DNA of the CDR3: TGCGCCAGCAGCTTGGTGGACAGGGTCGATGGCTACACCTTC.

This clone was seen once. The rearrangement uses TRBV30 and TRBJ2-7; possible D gene TRBD2, 5 bases. V was trimmed by 5 bases and J by 6 bases, leaving 14 bases between them. This CDR3 is built from 12 residues. CDR1 and CDR2 (germline): GTSNPN, SVGIG (reference sequence). The CDR3 DNA follows: TGTGCCTGGGGGCGAGGGATTGGCGAGCAGTACTTC. Amino acid sequence: CAWGRGIGEQYF.

This clone was seen more than once but under ten times. The CDR3 nucleotides read TGTGCCAGCAGCGAATACTCAGGGGGGCAGGGTGGTCAGCCCCAGCATTTT. It yields the protein CASSEYSGGQGGQPQHF. The rearrangement joins TRBV5-4 to TRBJ1-5; 7 positions agree with TRBD1. Germline loops: CDR1 SGHNT, CDR2 YYREEE (reference sequence). V lost 4 bases and J lost 6; bases outside the gene matches: 16. CDR3 length equals 17 residues.